Listed below are T cell receptor beta chains from one sample, sequenced in a study of tumor-infiltrating lymphocytes in primary liver carcinoma. Using its own MiXCR run on the multiplex PCR reads, TCRdb lists one record per CDR3 protein. The repertoire holds 150,000 to 200,000 distinct CDR3 sequences, with around three fifths as singletons. Sequenced input: peripheral blood. The receptors stem from a woman in her fifties or sixties with primary liver carcinoma and hepatitis B virus infection. Each CDR3 is given with its conserved first and last residue. A D gene is named only where the DNA matches it firmly. Expanded clones get a size class; other rows say once, few or many, or leave the size out.

abundance: -
v_gene: TRBV11-3
j_gene: TRBJ2-5
d_gene: TRBD2
CDR3aa: CASSFEAGDSETQYF
CDR3nt: TGTGCCAGCAGCTTCGAGGCGGGAGATTCTGAGACCCAGTACTTC

abundance: -
v_gene: TRBV11-3
j_gene: TRBJ1-6
d_gene: TRBD1
CDR3aa: CVSSTTGTGVYSPLHF
CDR3nt: TGTGTCAGCAGCACGACCGGGACAGGGGTTTATTCACCCCTCCACTTT

abundance: -
v_gene: TRBV11-2
j_gene: TRBJ2-2
d_gene: -
CDR3aa: CASSPWTSRDIGELFF
CDR3nt: TGTGCCAGCAGCCCGTGGACCAGCCGTGACATCGGGGAGCTGTTTTTT

abundance: -
v_gene: TRBV5-5
j_gene: TRBJ2-1
d_gene: TRBD2
CDR3aa: CDTSLAAGLALNEQFF
CDR3nt: TGTGACACCAGCTTGGCCGCGGGACTAGCGCTCAATGAGCAGTTCTTC

abundance: -
v_gene: TRBV11-2
j_gene: TRBJ2-1
d_gene: -
CDR3aa: CASSPARGYSEQFF
CDR3nt: TGTGCCAGCAGCCCGGCCAGGGGCTACAGTGAGCAGTTCTTC

abundance: -
v_gene: TRBV7-9
j_gene: TRBJ2-1
d_gene: -
CDR3aa: CASSTSFPCNEQFF
CDR3nt: TGTGCCAGCAGCACTAGTTTCCCCTGCAATGAGCAGTTCTTC

abundance: -
v_gene: TRBV5-5
j_gene: TRBJ2-2
d_gene: -
CDR3aa: CASSLAGITVELFF
CDR3nt: TGTGCCAGCAGCTTGGCCGGGATCACCGTGGAGCTGTTTTTT

abundance: many
v_gene: TRBV4-2
j_gene: TRBJ2-7
d_gene: TRBD1
CDR3aa: CASSQEGQSSYEQYF
CDR3nt: TGTGCCAGCAGCCAAGAGGGACAGAGCTCCTACGAGCAGTACTTC

abundance: -
v_gene: TRBV10-3
j_gene: TRBJ2-1
d_gene: TRBD2
CDR3aa: CAISVSGLAESYNEQFF
CDR3nt: TGTGCCATCAGTGTGTCGGGACTAGCGGAATCCTACAATGAGCAGTTCTTC

abundance: many
v_gene: TRBV12-3/TRBV12-4
j_gene: TRBJ2-7
d_gene: -
CDR3aa: CASSFNPPPEQYF
CDR3nt: TGTGCCAGCAGTTTTAATCCTCCCCCCGAGCAGTACTTC

abundance: -
v_gene: TRBV11-2
j_gene: TRBJ2-7
d_gene: -
CDR3aa: CTGSPLIGEQYF
CDR3nt: TGTACCGGCAGCCCCCTCATAGGCGAGCAGTACTTC

abundance: few
v_gene: TRBV5-1
j_gene: TRBJ2-1
d_gene: TRBD2
CDR3aa: CASSPLREGVFYNEQFF
CDR3nt: TGCGCCAGCAGCCCCTTGCGGGAGGGGGTATTCTACAATGAGCAGTTCTTC

abundance: -
v_gene: TRBV2
j_gene: TRBJ2-3
d_gene: -
CDR3aa: CASTPDSTDTQYF
CDR3nt: TGTGCCAGCACTCCGGATAGCACAGATACGCAGTATTTT

abundance: few
v_gene: TRBV20-1
j_gene: TRBJ2-2
d_gene: -
CDR3aa: CSARVGGNTGELFF
CDR3nt: TGCAGTGCTAGAGTCGGCGGGAACACCGGGGAGCTGTTTTTT

abundance: few
v_gene: TRBV28
j_gene: TRBJ2-2
d_gene: TRBD1
CDR3aa: CASSYTGDPTGELFF
CDR3nt: TGTGCCAGCAGTTACACAGGGGATCCCACCGGGGAGCTGTTTTTT

abundance: -
v_gene: TRBV11-2
j_gene: TRBJ2-7
d_gene: TRBD2
CDR3aa: CGSSQLGGLAGLGEQYF
CDR3nt: TGTGGCAGCAGCCAACTAGGAGGACTAGCGGGATTGGGCGAGCAGTACTTC

abundance: -
v_gene: TRBV5-8
j_gene: TRBJ2-7
d_gene: -
CDR3aa: CASSFSPGASYEQYF
CDR3nt: TGTGCCAGTAGCTTCTCCCCAGGAGCCTCCTACGAGCAGTACTTC

abundance: -
v_gene: TRBV5-1
j_gene: TRBJ2-5
d_gene: TRBD1
CDR3aa: CASSLGDRAQETQYF
CDR3nt: TGCGCCAGCAGCTTGGGGGACAGGGCCCAAGAGACCCAGTACTTC

abundance: -
v_gene: TRBV11-2
j_gene: TRBJ2-2
d_gene: TRBD2
CDR3aa: CASSLLADNTGELFF
CDR3nt: TGTGCCAGCAGCTTACTAGCGGATAACACCGGGGAGCTGTTTTTT

abundance: -
v_gene: TRBV29-1
j_gene: TRBJ2-3
d_gene: -
CDR3aa: CSIVKQVLTDTQYF
CDR3nt: TGCAGCATTGTGAAACAGGTCCTCACTGATACGCAGTATTTT

abundance: -
v_gene: TRBV7-8
j_gene: TRBJ2-6
d_gene: TRBD1
CDR3aa: CTSSFGTVSGANVLTF
CDR3nt: TGTACCAGCAGCTTCGGGACAGTGTCAGGGGCCAACGTCCTGACTTTC

abundance: -
v_gene: TRBV7-9
j_gene: TRBJ1-5
d_gene: TRBD1
CDR3aa: CVSSLVGQGYQPQHF
CDR3nt: TGTGTCAGCAGCTTAGTGGGACAGGGTTATCAGCCCCAGCATTTT

abundance: -
v_gene: TRBV5-1
j_gene: TRBJ1-2
d_gene: TRBD1
CDR3aa: CASSPWTGANYGYTF
CDR3nt: TGCGCCAGCAGCCCATGGACAGGGGCTAACTATGGCTACACCTTC

abundance: -
v_gene: TRBV28
j_gene: TRBJ2-7
d_gene: -
CDR3aa: CASSHPGSYEQYF
CDR3nt: TGTGCCAGCAGCCACCCGGGCTCCTACGAGCAGTACTTC

abundance: -
v_gene: TRBV10-1
j_gene: TRBJ2-3
d_gene: -
CDR3aa: CASSRGGRTDTQYF
CDR3nt: TGCGCCAGCAGCAGGGGCGGCCGCACAGATACGCAGTATTTT

abundance: -
v_gene: TRBV12-3/TRBV12-4
j_gene: TRBJ2-6
d_gene: -
CDR3aa: CASSFAASGANVLAF
CDR3nt: TGTGCCAGCAGTTTTGCCGCCTCTGGGGCCAACGTTCTGGCTTTC

abundance: -
v_gene: TRBV11-2
j_gene: TRBJ2-5
d_gene: TRBD2
CDR3aa: CASSSAGLAGGETQYF
CDR3nt: TGTGCCAGCAGCTCAGCGGGACTAGCGGGAGGGGAGACCCAGTACTTC

abundance: -
v_gene: TRBV11-2
j_gene: TRBJ2-7
d_gene: TRBD2
CDR3aa: CVTPSGTPPVEQYF
CDR3nt: TGTGTCACCCCTAGCGGGACCCCACCCGTCGAGCAGTACTTC

abundance: -
v_gene: TRBV4-1
j_gene: TRBJ2-2
d_gene: -
CDR3aa: CASGQVVAATGELFF
CDR3nt: TGTGCCAGCGGCCAAGTTGTAGCAGCCACCGGGGAGTTGTTTTTT

abundance: many
v_gene: TRBV29-1
j_gene: TRBJ2-3
d_gene: TRBD1
CDR3aa: CSVRTGPSTDTQYF
CDR3nt: TGCAGCGTTCGGACAGGCCCTAGCACAGATACGCAGTATTTT

abundance: -
v_gene: TRBV4-1
j_gene: TRBJ2-7
d_gene: -
CDR3aa: CPSRQDGGLASF
CDR3nt: TGCCCCAGCAGGCAAGATGGAGGCCTAGCGTCCTTC

abundance: -
v_gene: TRBV28
j_gene: TRBJ2-7
d_gene: TRBD2
CDR3aa: CASRTAGTNPSYEQYF
CDR3nt: TGTGCCAGCAGAACAGCCGGGACTAACCCTTCTTATGAGCAGTACTTC

abundance: -
v_gene: TRBV11-1
j_gene: TRBJ1-1
d_gene: TRBD1
CDR3aa: CASTHTGGLEAFF
CDR3nt: TGTGCCAGCACCCATACAGGGGGTCTAGAAGCTTTCTTT

abundance: few
v_gene: TRBV10-3
j_gene: TRBJ2-7
d_gene: -
CDR3aa: CAISEEQRIYEQYF
CDR3nt: TGTGCCATCAGTGAAGAGCAGAGAATCTATGAGCAGTACTTC

abundance: few
v_gene: TRBV5-6
j_gene: TRBJ1-1
d_gene: -
CDR3aa: CASSLGRTWGEAFF
CDR3nt: TGTGCCAGCAGCTTGGGACGGACATGGGGAGAAGCTTTCTTT

abundance: -
v_gene: TRBV5-8
j_gene: TRBJ1-2
d_gene: TRBD1
CDR3aa: CTSSLAVRARGRGYTF
CDR3nt: TGTACCAGCAGCTTGGCCGTAAGGGCCAGGGGGCGAGGCTACACCTTC

abundance: many
v_gene: TRBV6-6
j_gene: TRBJ2-6
d_gene: -
CDR3aa: CASSLPGANVLTF
CDR3nt: TGTGCCAGCAGTCTACCTGGGGCCAACGTCCTGACTTTC

abundance: -
v_gene: TRBV30
j_gene: TRBJ1-4
d_gene: TRBD1
CDR3aa: CAWSVPRQGVNEKLFF
CDR3nt: TGTGCCTGGAGTGTACCCCGACAGGGAGTAAATGAAAAACTGTTTTTT

abundance: -
v_gene: TRBV11-2
j_gene: TRBJ1-5
d_gene: TRBD1
CDR3aa: CARSLGDRGGQPQHF
CDR3nt: TGTGCCCGCAGCTTAGGGGACAGGGGCGGTCAGCCCCAGCATTTT

abundance: -
v_gene: TRBV12-3/TRBV12-4
j_gene: TRBJ2-7
d_gene: -
CDR3aa: CASTSGADSYEQYF
CDR3nt: TGTGCCAGCACCAGTGGCGCCGACTCCTACGAGCAGTACTTC

abundance: once
v_gene: TRBV11-2
j_gene: TRBJ2-3
d_gene: -
CDR3aa: CASSLLPYGPGESDTQYF
CDR3nt: TGTGCTAGCAGCTTACTCCCTTACGGACCTGGTGAATCAGATACGCAGTATTTT

abundance: -
v_gene: TRBV6-6
j_gene: TRBJ2-7
d_gene: TRBD2
CDR3aa: CASTLWDSGSDEQYF
CDR3nt: TGTGCCAGCACCCTATGGGATAGCGGGAGTGACGAGCAGTACTTC

abundance: -
v_gene: TRBV10-3
j_gene: TRBJ2-1
d_gene: TRBD2
CDR3aa: CAIRGCSGASSYNEQFF
CDR3nt: TGTGCCATCAGGGGGTGTAGCGGGGCAAGCTCCTACAATGAGCAGTTCTTC

abundance: many
v_gene: TRBV12-3/TRBV12-4
j_gene: TRBJ2-1
d_gene: TRBD2
CDR3aa: CASNYRSGSWVNEQFF
CDR3nt: TGTGCCAGCAATTACAGGAGCGGGAGCTGGGTCAATGAGCAGTTCTTC

abundance: many
v_gene: TRBV12-3/TRBV12-4
j_gene: TRBJ1-2
d_gene: TRBD1
CDR3aa: CASTVTGAYGYTF
CDR3nt: TGTGCCAGCACCGTTACAGGGGCCTATGGCTACACCTTC

abundance: -
v_gene: TRBV11-3
j_gene: TRBJ2-1
d_gene: TRBD2
CDR3aa: CASSLAAGGSYNEQFF
CDR3nt: TGTGCCAGCAGCTTGGCTGCGGGGGGCTCCTACAATGAGCAGTTCTTC

abundance: -
v_gene: TRBV28
j_gene: TRBJ1-2
d_gene: TRBD1
CDR3aa: CASSSETGGPFYDYGYTF
CDR3nt: TGTGCCAGCAGTTCGGAGACAGGGGGACCTTTCTATGACTATGGCTACACCTTC

abundance: few
v_gene: TRBV11-1
j_gene: TRBJ1-2
d_gene: -
CDR3aa: CASNSGQAAYTF
CDR3nt: TGTGCGAGCAACTCTGGACAAGCCGCCTACACCTTC

abundance: -
v_gene: TRBV6-5
j_gene: TRBJ2-5
d_gene: -
CDR3aa: CASSMTSAGQGTQYF
CDR3nt: TGTGCCAGCAGTATGACCAGCGCCGGACAAGGGACCCAGTACTTC

abundance: -
v_gene: TRBV11-2
j_gene: TRBJ2-1
d_gene: -
CDR3aa: CANSLGTSSYNEQFF
CDR3nt: TGTGCCAACAGCCTGGGGACAAGCTCCTACAATGAGCAGTTCTTC

abundance: few
v_gene: TRBV28
j_gene: TRBJ2-7
d_gene: TRBD2
CDR3aa: CASSKLAVYSYEQYF
CDR3nt: TGTGCCAGCAGTAAACTAGCGGTCTACTCCTACGAGCAGTACTTC

abundance: medium-sized
v_gene: TRBV11-2
j_gene: TRBJ2-3
d_gene: -
CDR3aa: CASSLAGAEDTQYF
CDR3nt: TGTGCCAGCAGCTTAGCGGGAGCCGAAGATACGCAGTATTTT

abundance: few
v_gene: TRBV7-3
j_gene: TRBJ2-1
d_gene: TRBD2
CDR3aa: CASSPGTSHEQFF
CDR3nt: TGTGCCAGCAGCCCCGGGACTAGCCATGAGCAGTTCTTC

abundance: -
v_gene: TRBV12-3/TRBV12-4
j_gene: TRBJ2-3
d_gene: TRBD1
CDR3aa: CASSLLAGTGELGSQYF
CDR3nt: TGTGCCAGCAGTTTACTTGCCGGGACAGGGGAGTTGGGTTCGCAGTATTTT